Shown below are 29 T cell receptor beta chains from a single sample sequenced in a study of a mutant IDH1 vaccine in newly diagnosed glioma. These receptors have no known antigen. The time point was: week 11, during vaccination. One vaccine dose held 300 ug of mutant IDH1 20-mer peptide and came with topical imiquimod. Data came from immunoSEQ multiplex PCR; TCRdb stores just in-frame clones and leaves some out. Of approximately 36,000 clones in the sample, 75% to 85% were seen once. Source: peripheral blood mononuclear cells (PBMCs), taken from a glioma patient whose treatment included an IDH1 peptide vaccine. These receptors originate from a woman aged 30 to 39 with glioma. Some clones in this sample may be carry-over from other donors' samples.

The chain recombines TRBV18 with TRBJ2-5; D unclear. Per the germline V gene, CDR1 is KGHSH and CDR2 is LQKENI. CDR3 size: 13 residues. The germline V and J ends were trimmed by 2 bases and 4 bases, with 8 bases remaining between them. The CDR3 loop is CASSPNRGETQYF. The DNA for the CDR3 is TGTGCCAGCTCACCAAACCGAGGAGAGACCCAGTACTTC.

V is TRBV29-1 and J is TRBJ2-7, with D perhaps assigned TRBD1 or TRBD2 (5 bases each). Trimming took off 0 bases at V and 2 bases at J, with 17 bases between the two ends. This CDR3 contains 16 residues. The germline V gene encodes CDR1 SQVTM and CDR2 ANQGSEA. The CDR3 DNA sequence: TGCAGCGTTGAAGAGGCCCTGTCCGGGACGCCCTACGAGCAGTACTTC. Protein: CSVEEALSGTPYEQYF.

This chain joins TRBV29-1 and TRBJ2-5; 11 bases agree with TRBD2. The CDR3 extends over 14 amino acids. Germline V CDR1 and CDR2: SQVTM, ANQGSEA. V shed 4 bases, J shed 7 bases, and the junction held 8 bases outside the gene matches. CDR3 sequence: CSVAVGLAGGTQYF. CDR3 DNA sequence: TGCAGCGTTGCCGTGGGGCTAGCGGGAGGGACCCAGTACTTC.

The chain couples TRBV6-5 to TRBJ1-6; a weak D match, TRBD1 (5 bases). V was shortened by 2 bases and J by 10 bases, with 15 bases between the two germline ends. Germline V gene data show CDR1 as MNHEY and CDR2 as SVGAGI. The CDR3 runs to 15 residues. CDR3 in amino acids: CASSYQRGYGSPLHF. CDR3 DNA: TGTGCCAGCAGTTACCAGAGGGGATACGGCTCACCCCTCCACTTT.

The J gene is TRBJ1-5, the V gene TRBV29-1; TRBD1 is a possible D gene (5 bases). The CDR3 covers 13 residues. Per the germline V gene, CDR1 is SQVTM and CDR2 is ANQGSEA. Trimming cost V 6 bases and J 3 bases, with 12 bases left between them. CDR3 nucleotide sequence: TGCAGCGTCGTCGACAGTCTCAATCAGCCCCAGCATTTT. It codes for CSVVDSLNQPQHF. Supplemented by reference TRBV29-1 and TRBJ1-5, the full variable domain reads SAVISQKPSRDICQRGTSLTIQCQVDSQVTMMFWYRQQPGQSLTLIATANQGSEATYESGFVIDKFPISRPNLTFSTLTVSNMSPEDSSIYLCSVVDSLNQPQHFGDGTRLSIL.

This clone was counted only a few times. The rearrangement joins TRBV27 to TRBJ2-3; D uncertain. Germline loops: CDR1 MNHEY, CDR2 SMNVEV (reference sequence). The CDR3 has 14 amino acids. Between the trimmed V and J ends, which lost 4 bases and 4 bases, there was a span of 12 bases. CDR3 bases: TGTGCCAGCAGTTCTACCCTCGGTGCAGATACGCAGTATTTT. This sequence encodes CASSSTLGADTQYF.

This chain links TRBV7-9 with TRBJ2-1; TRBD2 agrees at 13 bases. The CDR3 is 15 amino acids. CDR1 SEHNR and CDR2 FQNEAQ come from the germline V gene (reference sequence). After removal of 5 bases from V and 7 bases from J, the junction contained 5 bases not matched to a gene. CDR3 region: CASSTSLAGGNEQFF. CDR3 sequence (DNA): TGTGCCAGCAGCACCTCACTAGCGGGAGGGAATGAGCAGTTCTTC.

The chain is built from TRBV18 and TRBJ1-1; no clear D. V was cut by 3 bases and J by 3 bases, with 11 bases left in between. This CDR3 contains 14 residues. CDR1 and CDR2 from the germline V gene are KGHSH and LQKENI. Here the CDR3 DNA reads TGTGCCAGCTCACCGAGAAGAGGTGACACTGAAGCTTTCTTT. Translation gives CASSPRRGDTEAFF.

In its sample, this clone was seen once. The chain is built from TRBV5-1 and TRBJ2-7, with no clear D. Germline values: CDR1 SGHRS, CDR2 YFSETQ. The CDR3 totals 13 residues. Trimming stripped 1 base from V and 1 base from J, with 6 bases between. The CDR3 DNA follows: TGCGCCAGCAGCTTGAAGGGTTCCTACGAGCAGTACTTC. Protein: CASSLKGSYEQYF.

This clone was recorded once. The chain combines TRBV5-6 with TRBJ1-1, with D perhaps TRBD1 (5 bases). The V end lost 9 bases, the J end lost 6 bases, and 18 bases lay between the germline ends. Looked up from germline, CDR1 is SGHDT and CDR2 is YYEEEE. This CDR3 is 13 amino acids long. For the CDR3, the DNA is TGTGCCACCGGCTTCTCGTCGGGGGCTGAAGCTTTCTTT. Amino acid sequence: CATGFSSGAEAFF.

The chain recombines TRBV19 with TRBJ1-1; 11 nucleotides align to TRBD1. V shed 6 bases and J 4 bases; nucleotides not matched to a gene: 10. CDR1 is LNHDA and CDR2 is SQIVND in the germline V gene (reference sequence). The CDR3 length is 16 residues. In nucleotides, the CDR3 is TGTGCCAGTAGAACCTTGGACAGGGGGCTTGTCACTGAAGCTTTCTTT. The encoded protein is CASRTLDRGLVTEAFF.

This clone has only a few counts. CDR3 region: CASSSDRGREQFF. CDR3 DNA sequence: TGTGCCAGCAGCTCCGACAGGGGGCGGGAGCAGTTCTTC. This chain joins TRBV7-2 and TRBJ2-1, with TRBD1 matching over 10 bases. The CDR3 is made up of 13 amino acids. The germline V gene has CDR1 SGHTA and CDR2 FQGNSA. The J segment lost 10 bases and the V segment lost 4 bases, leaving 4 bases of the junction unmatched.

This clone was observed a handful of times. This chain uses TRBV6-5 with TRBJ2-2, with no clear D. Germline V gene lookup returns CDR1 MNHEY and CDR2 SVGAGI. The V and J ends lost 6 bases and 1 base respectively, with 9 bases between them. The length of the CDR3 is 14 residues. The CDR3 DNA reads as TGTGCCAGCAGCCTCTACCAGAACACCGGGGAGCTGTTTTTT. This translates into CASSLYQNTGELFF.

This clone was seen a handful of times. The chain uses TRBV30 and TRBJ2-6, with D unresolved. The germline V and J ends were trimmed by 4 bases and 9 bases, with 10 bases remaining between them. The CDR3 covers 12 residues. Germline assignment: CDR1 GTSNPN and CDR2 SVGIG (reference sequence). The CDR3 DNA sequence: TGTGCCTGGACCCTCCGTGGCAACGTCCTGACTTTC. Its protein is CAWTLRGNVLTF.

The J gene is TRBJ2-7, the V gene TRBV6-1; D gene uncertain. The CDR3 length is 12 residues. V lost 5 bases to trimming and J lost 11 bases, with 16 bases between them. Germline loops: CDR1 MNHNS, CDR2 SASEGT. The DNA of the CDR3 is TGTGCCAGCAGTCCTTCTCGCTCGAAGAAGTACTTC. It codes for CASSPSRSKKYF.

The chain employs TRBV19 and TRBJ1-2; possibly TRBD1 for D (5 bases). This CDR3 region has 15 residues. Germline CDR1 is LNHDA and CDR2 is SQIVND (reference sequence). Trimming shortened V by 2 bases and J by 4 bases, and 14 bases separated the two germline ends. The CDR3 here is CASSIIEGRLYGYTF. In DNA form, the CDR3 reads TGTGCCAGTAGTATAATTGAGGGGAGGCTCTATGGCTACACCTTC.

The chain is built from TRBV7-9 and TRBJ2-7; D unclear. Trimming removed 1 base at V and 6 bases at J, with 7 bases between. Germline V gene lookup returns CDR1 SEHNR and CDR2 FQNEAQ (reference sequence). This CDR3 is built from 12 residues. Here the CDR3 DNA reads TGTGCCAGCAGCTTAGAGGGCGGCGAGCAGTACTTC. This codes for CASSLEGGEQYF. The full variable domain, completed using reference TRBV7-9 and TRBJ2-7, is DTGVSQNPRHKITKRGQNVTFRCDPISEHNRLYWYRQTLGQGPEFLTYFQNEAQLEKSRLLSDRFSAERPKGSFSTLEIQRTEQGDSAMYLCASSLEGGEQYFGPGTRLTVT.

This clone was seen once. V gene TRBV7-5 combines with J gene TRBJ2-3; TRBD2 is the table's D call and was not checked against the DNA. TRBV7-5 is tagged as a pseudogene. This CDR3 is built from 14 residues. The CDR3 DNA reads TGTGCCAGAAGCTTGATTTGGCAACTACATACGCAGTATTTT. This codes for CARSLIWQLHTQYF.

The rearrangement uses TRBV2 and TRBJ2-1; 8 bases are a match to TRBD2. This CDR3 spans 15 amino acids. The V gene end was trimmed by 6 bases and the J gene end by 7 bases; junction bases not matched to a gene: 11. Germline CDR1 and CDR2: SNHLY and FYNNEI. DNA of the CDR3: TGTGCCAGCAGCTTCGGGGGGGGAGGAAAAAATGAGCAGTTCTTC. It yields the protein CASSFGGGGKNEQFF.

The chain joins TRBV28 to TRBJ1-2; D perhaps matches TRBD1 (6 bases). Germline lookup yields CDR1 MDHEN and CDR2 SYDVKM. The length of the CDR3 is 17 residues. Trimming stripped 8 bases from V and 0 bases from J, with 22 bases between. The chain's CDR3 is CASSKPRWRGSNYGYTF. The CDR3 DNA reads TGTGCCAGCTCGAAACCTCGGTGGAGGGGGTCTAACTATGGCTACACCTTC.

This chain connects TRBV27 to TRBJ2-7; perhaps TRBD1 as D (6 bases). The germline gives CDR1 MNHEY, CDR2 SMNVEV (reference sequence). Trimming left V 3 bases short and J 5 bases short, with 14 bases between. This CDR3 has 14 residues. The CDR3 region has the DNA TGTGCCAGCAGTTTGTTTGGGACAAGCCACGAGCAGTACTTC. Amino acid sequence: CASSLFGTSHEQYF.

The chain has TRBV13 and TRBJ2-1; 8 nucleotides line up with TRBD2. The V segment lost 5 bases and the J segment 4 bases; nucleotides outside the gene matches: 10. Germline CDR1 PRHDT, CDR2 FYEKMQ (reference sequence). CDR3 length: 16 amino acids. This CDR3 is CASSLMASGSYNEQFF. The CDR3, as DNA: TGTGCCAGCAGCCTAATGGCCAGCGGGAGTTACAATGAGCAGTTCTTC.

The chain couples TRBV19 to TRBJ2-7; D remains unclear. V lost 2 bases and J 2 bases, leaving 10 bases between the germline ends. CDR3 length: 14 residues. Germline CDR1 and CDR2: LNHDA and SQIVND (reference sequence). The CDR3 bases are TGTGCCAGTAGTATAAACAGCGACGCCTACGAGCAGTACTTC. Protein: CASSINSDAYEQYF.

This chain joins TRBV5-6 and TRBJ2-5; D not resolved. The germline CDR1 and CDR2 sequences are SGHDT and YYEEEE. The germline V and J ends were trimmed by 2 bases and 2 bases, with 7 bases remaining between them. The CDR3 is 13 amino acids. CDR3 nucleotides: TGTGCCAGCAGCTTCGGTTCACAAGAGACCCAGTACTTC. Its translation: CASSFGSQETQYF.

The chain is built from TRBV28 and TRBJ1-5; D is possibly TRBD1 (5 bases). The ends were cut back, 3 bases at V and 0 bases at J, with 6 bases in the middle. The CDR3 extends over 14 amino acids. Germline lookup yields CDR1 MDHEN and CDR2 SYDVKM. The CDR3 here is CASSLTVSNQPQHF. CDR3 coding DNA: TGTGCCAGCAGTTTGACAGTTAGCAATCAGCCCCAGCATTTT.

The V and J genes are TRBV9 and TRBJ1-1; D is ambiguous. The V and J ends lost 3 bases and 7 bases respectively, with 13 bases between them. CDR3 size: 13 residues. Germline assignment: CDR1 SGDLS and CDR2 YYNGEE. In DNA form, the CDR3 reads TGTGCCAGCAGCGAAGCCAGAGCTGGTGAAGCTTTCTTT. As protein: CASSEARAGEAFF.

V usage is TRBV19 and J usage is TRBJ2-2, with a weak D call TRBD1 (6 bases). The CDR3 extends over 15 amino acids. Germline values: CDR1 LNHDA, CDR2 SQIVND (reference sequence). The V gene lost 7 bases and the J gene lost 5 bases, with 17 bases spanning the gap. CDR3 nucleotide sequence: TGTGCCAGTACCCTAATGGGGGCTATTACCGGGGAGCTGTTTTTT. Its protein product is CASTLMGAITGELFF.

In its sample, this clone ranks as medium-sized (0.01 to 0.1%). The V and J genes are TRBV19 and TRBJ1-5, with 7 bases identical to TRBD1. Losses at the gene ends were 5 bases for V and 7 bases for J; bases not matched to a gene: 8. CDR3 length: 14 amino acids. Germline loops: CDR1 LNHDA, CDR2 SQIVND (reference sequence). The CDR3: CASSDEGAGQPQHF. Here the CDR3 DNA reads TGTGCCAGTAGTGATGAGGGGGCAGGACAGCCCCAGCATTTT.

This chain uses TRBV10-2 with TRBJ2-1; 10 nucleotides agree with TRBD2. CDR1 and CDR2 from the germline V gene are WSHSY and SAAADI. J was trimmed by 10 bases and V by 6 bases; bases with no gene match: 12. This CDR3 is built from 15 residues. CDR3 coding DNA: TGCGCCAGCAGGCTCGGGCTAGCGGGAGACGGAGAGCAGTTCTTC. Translating gives CASRLGLAGDGEQFF.